The rows below give T cell receptor beta chains drawn from one sample of a study of T-cell reconstitution after alpha-beta-depleted transplantation in children. TCRdb recomputed calls from the PCR reads with MiXCR, one row per CDR3 protein. This table holds 200,000 to 250,000 distinct CDR3 sequences, 20% to 30% found once. The starting material was PBMCs, mostly from graft donor cells, obtained 360 days after TCRalphabeta/CD19-depleted stem cell transplant. The receptors stem from a female patient aged 2-9 years who had a stem cell transplant for congenital amegakaryocytic thrombocytopenia, so the T cells may come from the graft donor. The CDR3 runs from the conserved cysteine through the conserved F or W. Each record gives: V gene, D gene, clone size, J gene, CDR3 DNA, CDR3 protein. The D gene is left open where the match is weak. Size is omitted from some rows. Given values are once, few, many or a class for expanded clones.

TRBV10-3,NA,NA,TRBJ1-1,TGTGCCACTAAACCCACAGTGAACACTGAAGCTTTCTTT,CATKPTVNTEAFF
TRBV30,NA,NA,TRBJ1-3,TGTGCCTGGAGTCGATACGGGACCTCCGGAAACACCATATATTTT,CAWSRYGTSGNTIYF
TRBV10-2,TRBD2,NA,TRBJ2-7,TGCGCCAGCAGTGAGGCGGGACTAGGCCTTCGGCAGGTGTCCTACGAGCAGTACTTC,CASSEAGLGLRQVSYEQYF
TRBV20-1,TRBD2,once,TRBJ2-3,TGCAGTGCTAGAGATCCTAGCGGGGGGGGTAGCACATATACGCAGTATTTT,CSARDPSGGGSTYTQYF
TRBV20-1,NA,few,TRBJ1-3,TGCAGTGCTAGAGAATGGGCTCTCTCTGGAAACACCATATATTTT,CSAREWALSGNTIYF
TRBV5-1,NA,many,TRBJ2-7,TGCGCCAGCATCGGATACGAGCAGTACTTC,CASIGYEQYF
TRBV28,NA,many,TRBJ2-1,TGTGCCAGCAGTTTATTTAGGGAATACAATGAGCAGTTCTTC,CASSLFREYNEQFF
TRBV5-1,NA,many,TRBJ2-3,TGCGCCAGCAGCTTGGCGACAGCTAGCACAGATACGCAGTATTTT,CASSLATASTDTQYF
TRBV20-1,TRBD1,NA,TRBJ2-1,TGCAGTGCTAGAGTTGGGGGACAGGGGATGTACTACAATGAGCAGTTCTTC,CSARVGGQGMYYNEQFF
TRBV20-1,NA,NA,TRBJ2-7,TGCAGTGCTAGACACGGAGGTCCAAATCGTCACTACGAGCAGTACTTC,CSARHGGPNRHYEQYF
TRBV3-1,NA,NA,TRBJ2-2,TGTGCCAGCCCATCGCGGCAGACACAAAGGAACACCGGGGAGCTGTTTTTT,CASPSRQTQRNTGELFF
TRBV4-2,TRBD2,few,TRBJ2-7,TGTGCCAGCAGCCAAGCCGGCGGGGGGTCCTACTACGAGCAGTACTTC,CASSQAGGGSYYEQYF
TRBV14,NA,NA,TRBJ1-3,TGTGCCAGCAGCCAAGAACTAGCGGGCTCTGGAAACACCATATATTTT,CASSQELAGSGNTIYF
TRBV25-1,NA,NA,TRBJ2-1,TGTGCCAGCAGGAGCGGGCGGGGGCTAGACAATGAGCAGTTCTTC,CASRSGRGLDNEQFF
TRBV7-9,TRBD1,once,TRBJ1-2,TGTGCCAGCAGCCTGACAGGGGGCTACACCTTC,CASSLTGGYTF
TRBV12-3/TRBV12-4,TRBD1,few,TRBJ2-5,TGTGCCAGCAGCGACTCACAGGGGAAAGAGACCCAGTACTTC,CASSDSQGKETQYF
TRBV7-6,NA,many,TRBJ2-2,TGTGCCAGCAGCTTAGGAGGGCGGCCAGGAAACACCGGGGAGCTGTTTTTT,CASSLGGRPGNTGELFF
TRBV28,TRBD2,few,TRBJ2-1,TGTGCCAGCAGTTTTGGACTAGCGGGGGTCTCTGAGCAGTTCTTC,CASSFGLAGVSEQFF
TRBV5-1,NA,few,TRBJ1-1,TGCGCCAGCAGCTTGGACGGCGTCAACACTGAAGCTTTCTTT,CASSLDGVNTEAFF
TRBV5-8,NA,NA,TRBJ2-7,TGTGCCAGCAGCTTGAGAGGACGGAGCTACGAGCAGTACTTC,CASSLRGRSYEQYF
TRBV27,TRBD1,NA,TRBJ2-7,TGTGCCAGCTCACCCGACAGGGGGGGTAACGAGCAGTACTTC,CASSPDRGGNEQYF
TRBV11-2,TRBD2,NA,TRBJ2-5,TGTGCCAGCAGCTCGGGACTAGCGGAAATGCAAGAGACCCAGTACTTC,CASSSGLAEMQETQYF
TRBV7-8,TRBD2,NA,TRBJ2-2,TGTGCCAGCAGCCCACTAGCGGGACAGAACACCGGGGAGCTGTTTTTT,CASSPLAGQNTGELFF
TRBV6-2/TRBV6-3,NA,NA,TRBJ2-1,TGTGCCAGCAGTTACTCGGGTAAGAGTGAGCAGTTCTTC,CASSYSGKSEQFF
TRBV7-3,NA,NA,TRBJ2-7,TGTGCCAGCAGCTTGAGGGCGGGGAGAACCTACGAGCAGTACTTC,CASSLRAGRTYEQYF
TRBV6-5,NA,NA,TRBJ1-3,TGTGCCAGCAGTTCGGGGGGCTCTGGAAACACCATATATTTT,CASSSGGSGNTIYF
TRBV12-3/TRBV12-4,NA,NA,TRBJ2-3,TGTGCCAGCAAAACGCCAGCGCGAGATGACACAGATACGCAGTATTTT,CASKTPARDDTDTQYF
TRBV27,TRBD2,NA,TRBJ2-3,TGTGCCAGCAGTTACCGGGACTATCGAACTAGCACAGATACGCAGTATTTT,CASSYRDYRTSTDTQYF
TRBV28,NA,few,TRBJ1-2,TGTGCCAGCAGTTTAAGGGCAGTGTACTATGGCTACACCTTC,CASSLRAVYYGYTF
TRBV6-1,NA,NA,TRBJ2-1,TGTGCCAGCACCGAATCCAGCGGCAACAATGAGCAGTTCTTC,CASTESSGNNEQFF
TRBV20-1,NA,many,TRBJ1-2,TGCAGTGCATTGGGACCCTTGGGCTACACCTTC,CSALGPLGYTF
TRBV20-1,NA,few,TRBJ2-3,TGCAGTGCTTCGTTGGATACGCAGTATTTT,CSASLDTQYF
TRBV6-2/TRBV6-3,NA,once,TRBJ1-1,TGTGCCAGCAGTTACTATCGGGGGCGGGAGGACACTGAAGCTTTCTTT,CASSYYRGREDTEAFF
TRBV12-3/TRBV12-4,TRBD2,NA,TRBJ2-7,TGTGCCAGCAGTTTAAGCGGTCTAGCGGGCCCGAGCTCCTACGAGCAGTACTTC,CASSLSGLAGPSSYEQYF
TRBV6-2/TRBV6-3,TRBD2,NA,TRBJ2-7,TGTGCCAGCAGCCTAGCGGGAGGGCGCTCCTACGAGCAGTACTTC,CASSLAGGRSYEQYF
TRBV6-1,NA,NA,TRBJ1-1,TGTGCCAGCAGGGACATAGAACGGGGAAGGACTGAAGCTTTCTTT,CASRDIERGRTEAFF
TRBV5-1,NA,few,TRBJ1-2,TGCGCCAGCAGCTTGGAGGTGACAGCTTATGGCTACACCTTC,CASSLEVTAYGYTF
TRBV15,NA,NA,TRBJ1-1,TGTGCCACCAGCAGGGTGAGAGGGATTAGAAAGAACACTGAAGCTTTCTTT,CATSRVRGIRKNTEAFF
TRBV12-3/TRBV12-4,NA,NA,TRBJ2-5,TGTGCCAGCAGTTTAGCGGGAGTTTCTGAGACCCAGTACTTC,CASSLAGVSETQYF
TRBV2,NA,NA,TRBJ2-2,TGTGCCAGCAGTGGGCCTTCGAGACCTAACACCGGGGAGCTGTTTTTT,CASSGPSRPNTGELFF
TRBV5-1,NA,NA,TRBJ2-7,TGCGCCAGCAGGGCGACTACCAGGAGCTCCTACGAGCAGTACTTC,CASRATTRSSYEQYF
TRBV15,NA,NA,TRBJ2-7,TGTGCCACCAGCCAAAGGGGCAGGGGAGTCTACGAGCAGTACTTC,CATSQRGRGVYEQYF
TRBV12-3/TRBV12-4,NA,many,TRBJ1-2,TGTGCCAGCAGTTTAGTAGGGGATGGAGGCTACACCTTC,CASSLVGDGGYTF
TRBV28,TRBD2,NA,TRBJ2-1,TGTGCCAGCAGGCTAGCGGCAATGAATGAGCAGTTCTTC,CASRLAAMNEQFF
TRBV3-1,NA,few,TRBJ2-7,TGTGCCAGCAGCCAAGCACAGCGCGAGCAGTACTTC,CASSQAQREQYF
TRBV10-3,NA,NA,TRBJ1-2,TGTGCCATCAGTGAATTAGGCCCTTTGGGGGCTAACTATGGCTACACCTTC,CAISELGPLGANYGYTF
TRBV5-6,TRBD1,NA,TRBJ1-2,TGTGCCAGCAGCGGCGGGACAGGGGGCTCGAACTATGGCTACACCTTC,CASSGGTGGSNYGYTF
TRBV2,NA,NA,TRBJ1-6,TGTGCCAGCAGAGGGGACGGGGGGTCACCCCTCCACTTT,CASRGDGGSPLHF
TRBV25-1,NA,NA,TRBJ2-3,TGTGCCAGCAGAACTGACAACACAGATACGCAGTATTTT,CASRTDNTDTQYF
TRBV9,TRBD1,few,TRBJ2-1,TGTGCCAGCACTAGACAGGGGTCCAGGGAGCAGTTCTTC,CASTRQGSREQFF
TRBV20-1,NA,NA,TRBJ2-1,TGCAGTGCTAGAGCAACTTTAAATGAGCAGTTCTTC,CSARATLNEQFF
TRBV2,TRBD1,NA,TRBJ1-4,TGTGCCAGCAGACCTCGACAGGGGGCCTCTGAAAAACTGTTTTTT,CASRPRQGASEKLFF
TRBV4-3,NA,few,TRBJ1-1,TGCGCCAGCAGCCAAGTGGAGGACATGAACACTGAAGCTTTCTTT,CASSQVEDMNTEAFF
TRBV7-9,NA,few,TRBJ2-1,TGTGCCAGCAGCAAGCGAGATAGAATCCTGTACTCCTACAATGAGCAGTTCTTC,CASSKRDRILYSYNEQFF
TRBV20-1,TRBD2,few,TRBJ2-1,TGCAGTGCTAAGGGAGCGGGGAACCGAAACAATGAGCAGTTCTTC,CSAKGAGNRNNEQFF